The 27 T cell receptor beta chains below all came from one sample that was sequenced in a study of blood T cell repertoires in COVID-19. Clones were read by immunoSEQ multiplex PCR, and TCRdb kept only the in-frame ones, dropping some. The table shows tens of thousands of clones, with around 90% occurring only once. Sequencing was done on a sample of peripheral blood. These receptor sequences come from an elderly man with acute or convalescent COVID-19.

V gene TRBV19 combines with J gene TRBJ1-5; D might be TRBD1 (6 bases). Per the germline V gene, CDR1 is LNHDA and CDR2 is SQIVND (reference sequence). V lost 7 bases to trimming and J lost 0 bases, with 16 bases between them. The CDR3 covers 16 residues. DNA for the CDR3: TGTGCCAGTAAGGCAGGGGCCGGCTATAGCAATCAGCCCCAGCATTTT. Residues: CASKAGAGYSNQPQHF.

This clone appeared a single time. The chain couples TRBV24-1 to TRBJ2-7; 7 bases are shared with TRBD2. V dropped 9 bases and J dropped 0; count of bases not matched to a gene: 10. CDR3 length equals 15 residues. Looked up from germline, CDR1 is KGHDR and CDR2 is SFDVKD. The DNA for the CDR3 is TGTGCCACCCAGAGTGCCTCTAGCGGCTCCTACGAGCAGTACTTC. Translation: CATQSASSGSYEQYF.

V gene TRBV2 combines with J gene TRBJ1-3, with 8 positions matching TRBD1. Trimming took 6 bases from V and 0 from J; bases not matched to a gene: 1. The CDR3 is 14 amino acids. CDR1 SNHLY and CDR2 FYNNEI come from the germline V gene. In DNA, the CDR3 is TGTGCCAGCAGGGACAGGGCCTCTGGAAACACCATATATTTT. The encoded protein is CASRDRASGNTIYF. Complete variable domain (other parts from reference TRBV2 and TRBJ1-3): EPEVTQTPSHQVTQMGQEVILRCVPISNHLYFYWYRQILGQKVEFLVSFYNNEISEKSEIFDDQFSVERPDGSNFTLKIRSTKLEDSAMYFCASRDRASGNTIYFGEGSWLTVV.

This rearrangement joins TRBV19 to TRBJ2-7; possible D gene TRBD1, 5 bases. The CDR3 is 13 amino acids. Germline V CDR1 and CDR2: LNHDA, SQIVND (reference sequence). V lost 10 bases to trimming and J lost 3 bases, with 16 bases between them. The CDR3 spells CATSEQANYEQYF. Here the CDR3 DNA reads TGTGCCACCTCTGAACAGGCGAACTACGAGCAGTACTTC.

The chain couples TRBV30 to TRBJ2-2, with TRBD1 identical over 9 bases. Per the germline V gene, CDR1 is GTSNPN and CDR2 is SVGIG (reference sequence). This CDR3 is 14 amino acids long. With 7 bases clipped from V and 1 base from J, the junction kept 4 bases outside the gene matches. The CDR3, as DNA: TGTGCCTACACAGGGGGCTGGAACACCGGGGAGCTGTTTTTT. This gives the protein CAYTGGWNTGELFF.

The genes are TRBV9 and TRBJ2-5; maybe TRBD2 (5 bases). CDR3 size: 13 residues. The V end lost 8 bases, the J end lost 2 bases, and 13 bases lay between the germline ends. CDR1 SGDLS and CDR2 YYNGEE come from the germline V gene. The CDR3 region has the DNA TGTGCCAGGTCGGGCGGGCGACAAGAGACCCAGTACTTC. Translation gives CARSGGRQETQYF. The full variable domain, in which reference TRBV9 and TRBJ2-5 provide the parts outside the CDR3, is DSGVTQTPKHLITATGQRVTLRCSPRSGDLSVYWYQQSLDQGLQFLIQYYNGEERAKGNILERFSAQQFPDLHSELNLSSLELGDSALYFCARSGGRQETQYFGPGTRLLVL.

V is TRBV3-1 (or the pseudogene TRBV3-2) and J is TRBJ2-1; D is unclear. Germline V gives CDR1 LGHDT, CDR2 YNNKEL (reference sequence). Trimming removed 1 base at V and 10 bases at J, with 11 bases between. The CDR3 consists of 13 residues. This CDR3 is CASSQGSLVEQFF. The CDR3 DNA reads TGTGCCAGCAGCCAAGGTTCGTTAGTGGAGCAGTTCTTC.

The rearrangement joins TRBV27 to TRBJ1-5; 8 bases map to TRBD1. V dropped 3 bases and J dropped 6; count of bases not matched to a gene: 7. The length of the CDR3 is 15 residues. CDR1 is MNHEY, CDR2 SMNVEV, per germline (reference sequence). The CDR3 region is CASSFGQGFSQPQHF. The CDR3 nucleotides read TGTGCCAGCAGTTTTGGACAGGGTTTCAGTCAGCCCCAGCATTTT.

V and J are TRBV21-1 and TRBJ2-7; no DNA check was done on the table's D call, TRBD1. TRBV21-1 is flagged as a pseudogene. The CDR3 runs to 15 residues. CDR3 nucleotides: TGTGCCAGCAGCGGCCGACAGGGATGGGTCTACGAGCAGTACTTC. Amino acid sequence: CASSGRQGWVYEQYF.

The chain has TRBV25-1 and TRBJ1-2; 7 bases map to TRBD1. CDR1 and CDR2 (germline): MGHDK, SYGVNS. The CDR3 sequence is 14 residues long. V was clipped by 3 bases and J by 8 bases; unmatched bases: 9. The CDR3 region has the DNA TGTGCCAGCAGTGACGGGGGACAGCCTACGGGCTACACCTTC. Translation gives CASSDGGQPTGYTF.

This clone was recorded only once. The chain's CDR3 is CASSLVGAFHSYNEQFF. As DNA, the CDR3 is TGTGCCAGCAGCTTAGTTGGAGCCTTTCACTCCTACAATGAGCAGTTCTTC. This rearrangement joins TRBV11-2 to TRBJ2-1; D is uncertain. CDR3 length equals 17 residues. The germline CDR1 and CDR2 sequences are SGHAT and FQNNGV. The V and J ends lost 1 base and 0 bases respectively, with 13 bases between them.

The chain recombines TRBV27 with TRBJ1-2; the D is unclear. V lost 6 bases and J 5 bases, leaving 19 bases between the germline ends. This CDR3 spans 15 amino acids. The germline V gene has CDR1 MNHEY and CDR2 SMNVEV (reference sequence). The CDR3 DNA follows: TGTGCCAGCAGCCGGTCAGAGGCCAATCCTTATGGCTACACCTTC. Encoded protein: CASSRSEANPYGYTF.

The rearrangement uses TRBV29-1 and TRBJ2-3; tentatively, D is TRBD2 (6 bases). CDR3 size: 13 residues. CDR1 is SQVTM, CDR2 ANQGSEA, per germline. V lost 7 bases to trimming and J lost 3 bases, with 14 bases between them. The CDR3 sequence: CSAPRRETDTQYF. As DNA, the CDR3 is TGCAGCGCCCCTCGGCGGGAAACAGATACGCAGTATTTT.

V usage is TRBV6-6 and J usage is TRBJ1-1; TRBD1 is a possible D gene (6 bases). The CDR3 consists of 15 residues. V was clipped by 6 bases and J by 5 bases, with 19 bases between them. Germline loops: CDR1 MNHNY, CDR2 SVGAGI (reference sequence). The CDR3 protein is CASRPTGEGRTEAFF. The CDR3 bases are TGTGCCAGCAGACCGACAGGTGAGGGAAGAACTGAAGCTTTCTTT.

Turning to this clone: The same CDR3 is also encoded by other DNA sequences in this sample. This chain connects TRBV9 to TRBJ2-1; maybe TRBD2 (6 bases). The CDR3 extends over 15 amino acids. Germline V gives CDR1 SGDLS, CDR2 YYNGEE. The V and J ends lost 3 bases and 1 base respectively, with 11 bases between them. CDR3 DNA: TGTGCCAGCAGCGCAACTAGCAGGTCCTACAATGAGCAGTTCTTC. Translated, it gives CASSATSRSYNEQFF. Using reference TRBV9 and TRBJ2-1 for the parts outside the CDR3, the full variable domain is DSGVTQTPKHLITATGQRVTLRCSPRSGDLSVYWYQQSLDQGLQFLIQYYNGEERAKGNILERFSAQQFPDLHSELNLSSLELGDSALYFCASSATSRSYNEQFFGPGTRLTVL.

The chain combines TRBV27 with TRBJ2-7; 8 bases agree with TRBD1. Germline V lookup: CDR1 MNHEY, CDR2 SMNVEV (reference sequence). This CDR3 is 14 amino acids long. V was pared by 7 bases and J by 6 bases, with 11 bases of the junction left unmatched. The CDR3: CASIGTGTVGEQYF. The DNA for the CDR3 is TGTGCCAGCATCGGGACAGGCACAGTCGGCGAGCAGTACTTC.

The chain links TRBV5-1 to TRBJ2-5, with 14 bases aligning to TRBD2. Germline CDR1 reads SGHRS; CDR2 reads YFSETQ. The CDR3 has 16 residues. V was clipped by 4 bases and J by 5 bases; unmatched bases: 7. The CDR3 DNA reads as TGCGCCAGCAGCGTGACTAGCGGGGGGGCCCTCGAGACCCAGTACTTC. This gives the protein CASSVTSGGALETQYF.

CDR3 in DNA: TGTGCCAGCACCCCCTCGAGCACAGATACGCAGTATTTT. This gives the protein CASTPSSTDTQYF. This chain joins TRBV27 and TRBJ2-3; no definite D call. The CDR3 spans 13 residues. CDR1 is MNHEY, CDR2 SMNVEV, per germline (reference sequence). Trimming cost V 7 bases and J 0 bases, with 8 bases left between them.

The rearrangement uses TRBV4-2 and TRBJ1-4; 7 bases map to TRBD1. The CDR3 runs 14 residues. From germline, CDR1 is LGHNA and CDR2 YNFKEQ. With 9 bases clipped from V and 7 bases from J, the junction kept 11 bases outside the gene matches. The CDR3 bases are TGTGCCAGTGAAATTAGACAGGGAGGTGAAAAACTGTTTTTT. This translates into CASEIRQGGEKLFF.

This clone has just a few counts. The chain joins TRBV3-1 (or the pseudogene TRBV3-2) to TRBJ1-6, with TRBD1 identical over 7 bases. The CDR3 has 14 amino acids. In germline, CDR1 is LGHDT, CDR2 YNNKEL (reference sequence). V lost 4 bases, J lost 5 bases, and 2 bases stayed unmatched. The CDR3 region is CASSPGTDNSPLHF. The CDR3 nucleotides read TGTGCCAGCAGCCCCGGGACAGATAATTCACCCCTCCACTTT.

The genes are TRBV21-1 and TRBJ1-1; TRBD1, as called in the table, went unchecked against the DNA. TRBV21-1 is tagged as a pseudogene. This CDR3 contains 15 residues. The CDR3 coding sequence is TGTGCCAGCAGCAGGGGGGGACAGGGCCGTACTGAAGCTTTCTTT. Translation: CASSRGGQGRTEAFF.

This chain connects TRBV19 to TRBJ1-3; possible D gene TRBD1, 5 bases. Germline V lookup: CDR1 LNHDA, CDR2 SQIVND (reference sequence). This CDR3 region has 14 residues. Between the trimmed V and J ends, which lost 5 bases and 3 bases, there was a span of 11 bases. The CDR3: CASSFQGGGNTIYF. The CDR3 DNA reads TGTGCCAGTAGTTTCCAGGGAGGTGGAAACACCATATATTTT.

This rearrangement joins TRBV5-1 to TRBJ2-2; 9 nucleotides align to TRBD1. Germline V gives CDR1 SGHRS, CDR2 YFSETQ. The V gene end was trimmed by 6 bases and the J gene end by 6 bases; junction bases not matched to a gene: 6. The CDR3 sequence is 14 residues long. DNA of the CDR3: TGCGCCAGCACCCCAACAGGGGGCCCCGGGGAGCTGTTTTTT. Protein sequence: CASTPTGGPGELFF.

This rearrangement joins TRBV19 to TRBJ1-2, with D possibly being TRBD1 (6 bases). The CDR3 has 14 amino acids. V was trimmed by 7 bases and J by 2 bases, leaving 14 bases between them. CDR1 is LNHDA, CDR2 SQIVND, per germline (reference sequence). The CDR3: CASTPSRGNYGYTF. The DNA for the CDR3 is TGTGCCAGTACCCCCTCGAGGGGGAACTATGGCTACACCTTC.

CDR3 sequence (DNA): TGTGCCAGCTCACCATTAGACACCGGGGAGCTGTTTTTT. This encodes CASSPLDTGELFF. The chain combines TRBV18 with TRBJ2-2; D is unresolved. Looked up from germline, CDR1 is KGHSH and CDR2 is LQKENI. The germline V and J ends were trimmed by 2 bases and 3 bases, with 4 bases remaining between them. The CDR3 is 13 amino acids.

The J gene is TRBJ2-7, the V gene TRBV19, with 7 nucleotides matching TRBD2. The CDR3 contains 15 residues. Germline V gene sequence: CDR1 LNHDA, CDR2 SQIVND (reference sequence). Germline trimming cut 7 bases from V and 5 bases from J; bases unmatched to any gene: 14. CDR3 sequence reads: CASTDVAGDSHEQYF. The CDR3 bases are TGTGCCAGTACCGACGTGGCGGGAGACAGCCACGAGCAGTACTTC.

The chain has TRBV2 and TRBJ2-3; 10 bases match TRBD2. The CDR3 is made up of 14 amino acids. The germline V gene has CDR1 SNHLY and CDR2 FYNNEI. Germline trimming cut 9 bases from V and 1 base from J; bases unmatched to any gene: 4. The DNA for the CDR3 is TGTGCCAGTTCAGGGACTAGCGGCACAGATACGCAGTATTTT. It codes for CASSGTSGTDTQYF.